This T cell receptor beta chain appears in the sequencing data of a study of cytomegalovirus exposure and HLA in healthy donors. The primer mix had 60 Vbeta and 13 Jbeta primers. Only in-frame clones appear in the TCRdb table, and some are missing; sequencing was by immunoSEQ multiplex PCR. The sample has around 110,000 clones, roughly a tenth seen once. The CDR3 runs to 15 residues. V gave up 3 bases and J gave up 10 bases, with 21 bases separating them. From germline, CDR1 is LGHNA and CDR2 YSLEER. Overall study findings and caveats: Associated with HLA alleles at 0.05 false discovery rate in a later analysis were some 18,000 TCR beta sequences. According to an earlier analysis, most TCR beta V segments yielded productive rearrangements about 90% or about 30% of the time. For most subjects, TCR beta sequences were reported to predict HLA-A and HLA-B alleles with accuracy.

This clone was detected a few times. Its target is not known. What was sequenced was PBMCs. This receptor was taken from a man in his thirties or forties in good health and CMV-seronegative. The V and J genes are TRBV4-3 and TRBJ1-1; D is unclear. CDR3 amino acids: CASSQGGQFQYGAFF. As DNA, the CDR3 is TGCGCCAGCAGCCAGGGAGGGCAGTTCCAATATGGAGCTTTCTTT.